A selection of T cell receptor beta chains follows, all from one sample in a study of molecular identifiers for immune sequencing clone quantification. One entry per CDR3 protein, called by TCRdb with MiXCR from the PCR reads. The sample carries 85,000 to 100,000 distinct CDR3 sequences, approximately 25% recorded once. Specimen: naive CD8+ T cells from blood, with Jurkat cell RNA spiked in. Receptors originate from a human donor in good health. Some libraries in this study had Jurkat cell RNA spiked in. CDR3s include the opening cysteine and the closing phenylalanine or tryptophan. The D gene is left open where the match is weak. Expanded clones get a size class; other rows say once, few or many, or leave the size out.

J,V,D,size,DNA,CDR3
TRBJ2-1,TRBV28,.,many,TGTGCCAGCAGCGCCGAGCTAGCAACCTTCTACAATGAGCAGTTCTTC,CASSAELATFYNEQFF
TRBJ2-1,TRBV30,.,many,TGTGCCTGGAGTCAATTGGGGTCCGCCCCGCAGTTCTTC,CAWSQLGSAPQFF
TRBJ2-5,TRBV3-1,.,many,TGTGCCAGCAGCCAAGATCAGGACACAACATACCAAGAGACCCAGTACTTC,CASSQDQDTTYQETQYF
TRBJ2-1,TRBV13,.,few,TGTGCCAGCAGCCGGGGGCTAGCGGTAACCTACAATGAGCAGTTCTTC,CASSRGLAVTYNEQFF
TRBJ2-4,TRBV6-5,.,.,TGTGCCAGCAGCCACGGGGGAGGCGGGTGGAACATTCAGTACTTC,CASSHGGGGWNIQYF
TRBJ2-2,TRBV29-1,TRBD2,.,TGCAGCGTTGTATTAAGCGGGAGGGCCGTCTCCGGGGAGCTGTTTTTT,CSVVLSGRAVSGELFF
TRBJ1-1,TRBV13,.,.,TGTGCCAGCAGCCTGAGGGACACTGAAGCTTTCTTT,CASSLRDTEAFF
TRBJ1-2,TRBV15,.,many,TGTGCCACCAGCAGAGATATAAGCAACAGATCCTATGGCTACACCTTC,CATSRDISNRSYGYTF
TRBJ2-2,TRBV6-5,TRBD1,.,TGTGCCAGCAGTTACACCGGGACAGCCAGCACCGAGGAGCTGTTTTTT,CASSYTGTASTEELFF
TRBJ1-1,TRBV29-1,.,.,TGCAGCGCTGGCCCCGGGGAGAAGACTGAAGCTTTCTTT,CSAGPGEKTEAFF
TRBJ2-3,TRBV30,TRBD1,.,TGTGCCTGGAGTGTAACCCCAGGGGGCATCACAGATACGCAGTATTTT,CAWSVTPGGITDTQYF
TRBJ2-5,TRBV6-5,TRBD1,many,TGTGCCAGCAGCCTACTGGACAGGGGGCAAGAGACCCAGTACTTC,CASSLLDRGQETQYF
TRBJ2-7,TRBV20-1,TRBD2,.,TGCAGTGCTAGAGAGGGACTAGACTACGAGCAGTACTTC,CSAREGLDYEQYF
TRBJ2-7,TRBV14,.,many,TGTGCCAGCAGCCGCGGCCGTAGCAGCTCCTACGAGCAGTACTTC,CASSRGRSSSYEQYF
TRBJ2-1,TRBV6-2/TRBV6-3,.,.,TGTGCCAGCAGTTACGGCGTGCTCGGTGAGCAGTTCTTC,CASSYGVLGEQFF
TRBJ1-5,TRBV15,.,few,TGTGCCACCAACCGCGGGGGGCTAGGCAATCAGCCCCAGCATTTT,CATNRGGLGNQPQHF
TRBJ2-1,TRBV6-5,TRBD1,.,TGTGCCAGCAGGGAGACGGGACAGGGTTCCAATGAGCAGTTCTTC,CASRETGQGSNEQFF
TRBJ2-1,TRBV4-2,TRBD2,few,TGTGCCAGCAGCCAACCTGAGGGAATAGCGGGGCTCTCCTACAATGAGCAGTTCTTC,CASSQPEGIAGLSYNEQFF
TRBJ2-7,TRBV9,.,many,TGTGCCAGCAGCGTAGGTGCAGGGACCGGCCAGTACGAGCAGTACTTC,CASSVGAGTGQYEQYF
TRBJ1-1,TRBV5-1,TRBD1,.,TGCGCCAGCAGGACCGGGACAGGTTATGAAGCTTTCTTT,CASRTGTGYEAFF
TRBJ2-3,TRBV9,TRBD2,many,TGTGCCAGCAGCGTAGAGGGGACTAGCGGTGTTAGGACAGATACGCAGTATTTT,CASSVEGTSGVRTDTQYF
TRBJ2-2,TRBV6-2/TRBV6-3,TRBD1,.,TGTGCCAGCAGCCCACGGGACAGTCTTAACACCGGGGAGCTGTTTTTT,CASSPRDSLNTGELFF
TRBJ2-7,TRBV20-1,.,.,TGCAGTGCTGGTATTTGGGCGGGCCAAAACTCCTACGAGCAGTACTTC,CSAGIWAGQNSYEQYF
TRBJ1-2,TRBV5-4,.,many,TGTGCCAGCACCGACAGTGGTGACTATGGCTACACCTTC,CASTDSGDYGYTF
TRBJ1-5,TRBV5-8,.,few,TGTGCCAGCACCCCATTTATTGCTAATCAGCCCCAGCATTTT,CASTPFIANQPQHF
TRBJ2-2,TRBV2,.,few,TGTGCCAGCAAGTATGGGGAGCTGTTTTTT,CASKYGELFF
TRBJ1-1,TRBV28,.,many,TGTGCCAGCAGAAAACAACTGAACACTGAAGCTTTCTTT,CASRKQLNTEAFF
TRBJ2-2,TRBV9,.,few,TGTGCCAGCAGCGTAGAGTCCGGGAACACCGGGGAGCTGTTTTTT,CASSVESGNTGELFF
TRBJ2-1,TRBV27,TRBD2,few,TGTGCCTGCAGTTTAATTAGCGGGGTCAATGAGCAGTTCTTC,CACSLISGVNEQFF
TRBJ2-7,TRBV5-6,.,many,TGTGCCAGCAGCTTAGGTAGCGGTCCCGCCTACGAGCAGTACTTC,CASSLGSGPAYEQYF
TRBJ2-1,TRBV11-2,.,.,TGTGCCAGCAGCGTGCAATTCATCGCCTACAATGAGCAGTTCTTC,CASSVQFIAYNEQFF
TRBJ2-1,TRBV6-1,.,few,TGTGCCTGCAGTCCCACAGAGGTGGACAATGAGCAGTTCTTC,CACSPTEVDNEQFF
TRBJ2-1,TRBV27,.,.,TGTGCCAGCGCCCCGAGGGGGGGCGCAAATGAGCAGTTCTTC,CASAPRGGANEQFF
TRBJ2-5,TRBV7-8,TRBD1,many,TGTGCCAGCAGCCACTTATGGGGACAGGGTCCAGAGACCCAGTACTTC,CASSHLWGQGPETQYF
TRBJ2-1,TRBV19,.,.,TGTGCCAGTAGTATAGGCGGGGCCCTCTACAATGAGCAGTTCTTC,CASSIGGALYNEQFF
TRBJ2-3,TRBV28,.,many,TGTGCCAGCAGTTTAGCATTGGGAGATACGCAGTATTTT,CASSLALGDTQYF
TRBJ2-7,TRBV20-1,TRBD2,.,TGCAGTGCTAGAGACGGGATCATAGCGGGAGTGGCTCCCGAGCAGTACTTC,CSARDGIIAGVAPEQYF
TRBJ2-5,TRBV5-1,.,many,TGCGCCAGCAGCTTCAGGAGCTCGCAAGAGACCCAGTACTTC,CASSFRSSQETQYF
TRBJ1-6,TRBV5-1,TRBD1,few,TGCGCCAGCAGTGCCCAGGAGGGGGCCCACTCCTATAATTCACCCCTCCACTTT,CASSAQEGAHSYNSPLHF
TRBJ2-3,TRBV6-5,.,many,TGTGCCAGCAGTTACTCCGGGGAAACAGATACGCAGTATTTT,CASSYSGETDTQYF
TRBJ1-1,TRBV7-9,.,few,TGTGCCAGCAGCAAGACAGTGGGTGAAGCTTTCTTT,CASSKTVGEAFF
TRBJ2-7,TRBV4-1,.,many,TGCGCCAGCAGCCAAGATAGAGGGGACCGAAGATCCTACGAGCAGTACTTC,CASSQDRGDRRSYEQYF
TRBJ1-5,TRBV4-3,.,many,TGCGCCAGCAGCCAAGATCTGGGAGGTGGCAATCAGCCCCAGCATTTT,CASSQDLGGGNQPQHF
TRBJ2-3,TRBV28,TRBD2,many,TGTGCCTGGGCGGGAGTAGGCACAGATACGCAGTATTTT,CAWAGVGTDTQYF
TRBJ2-3,TRBV20-1,TRBD2,many,TGCAGTGCTAGAGATAGCGGGCTTAGCACAGATACGCAGTATTTT,CSARDSGLSTDTQYF
TRBJ2-3,TRBV6-5,TRBD2,many,TGTGCCAGCAGCCCCTCCGGGACTAGCGGGAGAAGAACAGATACGCAGTATTTT,CASSPSGTSGRRTDTQYF
TRBJ2-7,TRBV14,.,many,TGTGCCAGCAGCCAAGCAGCCGGGTTCGACGAGCAGTACTTC,CASSQAAGFDEQYF
TRBJ1-1,TRBV30,.,.,TGTGCCTGGGGTGTACGACGAGGGCCGAACACTGAAGCTTTCTTT,CAWGVRRGPNTEAFF
TRBJ2-5,TRBV5-5,TRBD1,.,TGTGCCAGCAGCTATCGGGACAGAAAAGACCAAGAGACCCAGTACTTC,CASSYRDRKDQETQYF
TRBJ1-1,TRBV4-3,.,many,TGCGCCAGCAGCCAGCACAGGGCCATGAACACTGAAGCTTTCTTT,CASSQHRAMNTEAFF
TRBJ2-1,TRBV6-5,TRBD2,few,TGTGCCAGCAGTTGGACTAGCGGGGGGGTTTACAATGAGCAGTTCTTC,CASSWTSGGVYNEQFF
TRBJ1-1,TRBV7-9,.,many,TGTGCCAGCAGCTCGACACCGCGAGAAGCTTTCTTT,CASSSTPREAFF
TRBJ2-7,TRBV12-5,.,.,TGTGCTAGGGGCCCCTCTCAGTACGAGCAGTACTTC,CARGPSQYEQYF
TRBJ2-6,TRBV2,.,many,TGTGCCAGCACCCCATTTTCTGGTTCCAACGTCCTGACTTTC,CASTPFSGSNVLTF
TRBJ2-7,TRBV4-2,.,few,TGTGCCAGCAGCCGAGGCCCACTTGACTCCTACGAGCAGTACTTC,CASSRGPLDSYEQYF
TRBJ2-1,TRBV19,TRBD2,many,TGTGCCAGTAGTATTTTCCCTAGCGGGGGGGCCGCGCAGTTCTTC,CASSIFPSGGAAQFF